Shown below are 32 T cell receptor beta chains from a single sample sequenced in a study of shared clonotypes between healthy human individuals. Assay used: immunoSEQ multiplex PCR; TCRdb lists only in-frame clones, some missing. The table shows 2 million to 3 million clones, with approximately 93% occurring only once. The sample was naive CD4+ T cells from PBMCs. Subset reported: CD45RA+ positively selected. These receptors came from a man between 18 and 35 years old in good health. Some clones in this sample may be carry-over from other donors' samples.

In the case of this clone: Other nucleotide sequences in the sample specify the same CDR3. V gene TRBV18 combines with J gene TRBJ2-1; no firm D call. The CDR3 is made up of 13 amino acids. Germline loops: CDR1 KGHSH, CDR2 LQKENI. Trimming pared 2 bases from V and 5 bases from J, leaving 7 bases between. CDR3 residues: CASSPTLNNEQFF. The CDR3 bases are TGTGCCAGCTCACCAACCCTCAACAATGAGCAGTTCTTC.

CDR3 in amino acids: CSAQGNEQFF. CDR3 coding DNA: TGCAGTGCCCAGGGTAATGAGCAGTTCTTC. This chain uses TRBV20-1 with TRBJ2-1, with a tentative D call TRBD1 (5 bases). In germline, CDR1 is DFQATT, CDR2 SNEGSKA (reference sequence). The CDR3 sequence is 10 residues long. Trimming removed 6 bases from V and 7 bases from J, with 7 bases in between.

The chain has TRBV9 and TRBJ2-7, with D hard to call. Trimming stripped 0 bases from V and 2 bases from J, with 9 bases between. CDR1 and CDR2 (germline): SGDLS, YYNGEE. The CDR3 is made up of 14 amino acids. The CDR3 spells CASSVAPGTYEQYF. CDR3 nucleotide sequence: TGTGCCAGCAGCGTAGCTCCAGGAACCTACGAGCAGTACTTC.

V usage is TRBV11-2 and J usage is TRBJ2-5; no clear D. The ends were cut back, 3 bases at V and 0 bases at J, with 5 bases in the middle. The germline gives CDR1 SGHAT, CDR2 FQNNGV. The CDR3 spans 13 residues. CDR3 nucleotide sequence: TGTGCCAGCAGCTTTGACAACCAAGAGACCCAGTACTTC. This codes for CASSFDNQETQYF.

The genes are TRBV30 and TRBJ2-5; possibly TRBD2 for D (6 bases). The CDR3 has 12 amino acids. Germline lookup yields CDR1 GTSNPN and CDR2 SVGIG (reference sequence). Trimming stripped 1 base from V and 4 bases from J, with 7 bases between. The CDR3 bases are TGTGCCTGGAGTGCACTAGCAGAGACCCAGTACTTC. It codes for CAWSALAETQYF.

CDR3 sequence (DNA): TGTGCCAGCAGCCACACATTCACAACTAATGAAAAACTGTTTTTT. Translated: CASSHTFTTNEKLFF. The V and J genes are TRBV16 and TRBJ1-4, with unresolved D. The CDR3 length is 15 residues. CDR1 KGHSY and CDR2 FQNENV come from the germline V gene. Trimming left V 3 bases short and J 0 bases short, with 8 bases between.

The J gene is TRBJ2-5, the V gene TRBV28; 10 bases line up with TRBD1. The CDR3 is made up of 16 amino acids. The germline gives CDR1 MDHEN, CDR2 SYDVKM. V lost 8 bases to trimming and J lost 7 bases; unmatched junction nucleotides: 16. CDR3 DNA sequence: TGTGCCAGCCAACGCATGGGGACAGGGGCTATGGGGACCCAGTACTTC. The encoded protein is CASQRMGTGAMGTQYF.

This sequence joins TRBV19 and TRBJ2-1; the D is unclear. Germline assignment: CDR1 LNHDA and CDR2 SQIVND (reference sequence). V dropped 1 base and J dropped 12 bases, with 13 bases sitting between them. This CDR3 region has 13 residues. The CDR3 DNA reads as TGTGCCAGTAGTATAGTGGGCCAATCAGCGCAGTTCTTC. Translating gives CASSIVGQSAQFF.

CDR3 in amino acids: CASHLGTDRRINEKLFF. DNA for the CDR3: TGTGCCAGTCACTTGGGGACCGATCGTCGGATTAATGAAAAACTGTTTTTT. V usage is TRBV19 and J usage is TRBJ1-4; TRBD1 might be the D (5 bases). V dropped 8 bases and J dropped 4 bases, with 23 bases sitting between them. CDR1 is LNHDA, CDR2 SQIVND, per germline (reference sequence). The CDR3 consists of 17 residues.

This rearrangement joins TRBV15 to TRBJ2-7; unclear D gene. Trimming cost V 3 bases and J 2 bases, with 11 bases left between them. The CDR3 totals 14 residues. The germline CDR1 and CDR2 sequences are LNHNV and YYDKDF (reference sequence). In DNA, the CDR3 is TGTGCCACCAGCAGCTCCCGAGGCACCTACGAGCAGTACTTC. Protein product: CATSSSRGTYEQYF.

This chain connects TRBV6-6 to TRBJ2-3, with D uncertain. Trimming stripped 5 bases from V and 8 bases from J, with 14 bases between. Germline assignment: CDR1 MNHNY and CDR2 SVGAGI (reference sequence). The CDR3 loop spans 13 amino acids. The CDR3 DNA is TGTGCCAGCAGTAACCTATTAGGTCGTACGCAGTATTTT. It translates to CASSNLLGRTQYF.

The genes are TRBV7-2 and TRBJ2-2; D possibly matches TRBD1 or TRBD2 (5 bases each). CDR3 length: 16 residues. CDR1 is SGHTA and CDR2 is FQGNSA in the germline V gene. V was shortened by 8 bases and J by 7 bases, with 23 bases between the two germline ends. CDR3 sequence reads: CASAFRSGAKGGELFF. CDR3 coding DNA: TGTGCCAGCGCCTTTAGGTCCGGGGCTAAGGGCGGGGAGCTGTTTTTT.

This chain uses TRBV6-1 with TRBJ2-7; 9 positions agree with TRBD2. The CDR3 contains 14 residues. Per the germline V gene, CDR1 is MNHNS and CDR2 is SASEGT. Trimming cost V 5 bases and J 5 bases; bases outside gene matches: 7. This CDR3 is CASSWREGGDEQYF. In DNA, the CDR3 is TGTGCCAGCAGTTGGCGGGAGGGGGGGGACGAGCAGTACTTC.

DNA for the CDR3: TGTGCCAGCAGTAATGGGGGGGGGCGTGGGCCTCGGGAGACCCAGTACTTC. Translated: CASSNGGGRGPRETQYF. The rearrangement links TRBV28 to TRBJ2-5; possible D gene TRBD2, 7 bases. The CDR3 runs to 17 residues. Trimming stripped 5 bases from V and 5 bases from J, with 24 bases between. Germline V CDR1 and CDR2: MDHEN, SYDVKM.

J is TRBJ2-7 and V is TRBV7-3; D gene uncertain. Germline assignment: CDR1 SGHTA and CDR2 FQGTGA. CDR3 length: 11 residues. Deletions cut 1 base from V and 5 bases from J, with 3 bases between. CDR3 nucleotides: TGTGCCAGCAGCTTAATCCACGAGCAGTACTTC. Residues: CASSLIHEQYF. Based on the CDR3 plus reference TRBV7-3 and TRBJ2-7, the full variable domain is GAGVSQTPSNKVTEKGKYVELRCDPISGHTALYWYRQSLGQGPEFLIYFQGTGAADDSGLPNDRFFAVRPEGSVSTLKIQRTERGDSAVYLCASSLIHEQYFGPGTRLTVT.

This chain uses TRBV7-3 with TRBJ2-3, with 9 bases that match TRBD2. The CDR3 contains 14 residues. Trimming at V came to 4 bases and at J to 4 bases, leaving 3 bases not matched to a gene. The germline gives CDR1 SGHTA, CDR2 FQGTGA. The CDR3 sequence: CASSWTSASDTQYF. The CDR3 bases are TGTGCCAGCAGCTGGACTAGCGCTTCAGATACGCAGTATTTT.

This clone occurred once. Other DNA sequences in the same sample also yield this CDR3. The chain has TRBV28 and TRBJ2-1; 9 bases agree with TRBD2. Germline values: CDR1 MDHEN, CDR2 SYDVKM. This CDR3 region has 15 residues. V gave up 2 bases and J gave up 10 bases; unmatched junction bases: 9. CDR3 nucleotide sequence: TGTGCCAGCAGTTTAGCGGGAGGGCCAGTCAACGAGCAGTTCTTC. Translated: CASSLAGGPVNEQFF.

Regarding this clone: The same CDR3 arises from other DNA sequences in this sample as well. The rearrangement joins TRBV9 to TRBJ2-1, with 7 bases lining up with TRBD1. The CDR3 consists of 15 residues. Germline CDR1 is SGDLS and CDR2 is YYNGEE. V lost 1 base, J lost 3 bases, and 4 bases stayed unmatched. The CDR3 loop is CASSVQGQSYNEQFF. The CDR3 DNA reads TGTGCCAGCAGCGTACAGGGACAGAGCTACAATGAGCAGTTCTTC. Together with reference TRBV9 and TRBJ2-1, the CDR3 gives the full variable domain: DSGVTQTPKHLITATGQRVTLRCSPRSGDLSVYWYQQSLDQGLQFLIQYYNGEERAKGNILERFSAQQFPDLHSELNLSSLELGDSALYFCASSVQGQSYNEQFFGPGTRLTVL.

The CDR3 sequence is CASSLGQGENQPQHF. The CDR3 bases are TGCGCCAGCAGCTTGGGGCAGGGGGAAAATCAGCCCCAGCATTTT. This rearrangement joins TRBV5-1 to TRBJ1-5, with 7 nucleotides matching TRBD1. Germline CDR1 reads SGHRS; CDR2 reads YFSETQ. V lost 0 bases, J lost 4 bases, and 4 bases stayed unmatched. CDR3 size: 15 residues.

The chain has TRBV29-1 and TRBJ1-2, with a weak D call TRBD1 (6 bases). V dropped 2 bases and J dropped 6 bases, with 10 bases sitting between them. This CDR3 is 12 amino acids long. Looked up from germline, CDR1 is SQVTM and CDR2 is ANQGSEA. The CDR3 sequence: CSVERGEDGYTF. The CDR3 coding sequence is TGCAGCGTTGAAAGGGGGGAGGATGGCTACACCTTC.

J is TRBJ2-7 and V is TRBV5-3; no clear D. TRBV5-3 is designated an ORF whose function remains uncertain. This CDR3 is built from 16 residues. V gave up 4 bases and J gave up 2 bases, with 19 bases separating them. CDR3 region: CARSAKPGPRTYEQYF. As DNA, the CDR3 is TGTGCCAGAAGCGCAAAACCCGGGCCCAGAACCTACGAGCAGTACTTC.

This clone was recorded once. This chain uses TRBV28 with TRBJ1-3; 9 bases fit TRBD1. Looked up from germline, CDR1 is MDHEN and CDR2 is SYDVKM. J gave up 10 bases and V 2 bases, and 3 bases lay outside the gene matches. The CDR3 is made up of 13 amino acids. CDR3 nucleotides: TGTGCCAGCAGTTTAAGACAGGGGGGGACCATATATTTT. Its translation: CASSLRQGGTIYF.

This clone appeared once. The chain couples TRBV28 to TRBJ2-3; TRBD2 aligns across 7 bases. J lost 1 base, V lost 6 bases, and 7 bases had no gene match. This CDR3 has 15 residues. The germline V gene encodes CDR1 MDHEN and CDR2 SYDVKM. CDR3 region: CASSASGEGTDTQYF. In DNA, the CDR3 is TGTGCCAGCAGCGCTAGCGGAGAGGGCACAGATACGCAGTATTTT.

The chain joins TRBV13 to TRBJ2-7, with TRBD2 as a possible D gene (6 bases). Trimming removed 0 bases from V and 4 bases from J, with 7 bases in between. The V gene's germline CDR1 is PRHDT and CDR2 FYEKMQ (reference sequence). This CDR3 spans 13 amino acids. CDR3 nucleotide sequence: TGTGCCAGCAGCTTAGGCGGGGGTTACGAGCAGTACTTC. It is translated as CASSLGGGYEQYF.

The chain is built from TRBV27 and TRBJ1-2, with unresolved D. The germline CDR1 and CDR2 sequences are MNHEY and SMNVEV (reference sequence). V was shortened by 0 bases and J by 4 bases, with 9 bases between the two germline ends. CDR3 length: 14 residues. CDR3 protein: CASSLSVAAYGYTF. CDR3 nucleotides: TGTGCCAGCAGTTTATCGGTGGCGGCCTATGGCTACACCTTC.

In the case of this clone: Other DNA sequences of this sample code for an identical CDR3. The gene calls are TRBV30 and TRBJ2-5, with 11 bases aligning to TRBD1. The junction had 4 bases not matched to a gene; V was cut back by 2 bases and J by 5 bases. The CDR3 has 14 amino acids. Germline CDR1 and CDR2: GTSNPN and SVGIG (reference sequence). DNA of the CDR3: TGTGCCTGGAGTTTGGACAGGGGGCTTGAGACCCAGTACTTC. Its translation: CAWSLDRGLETQYF.

The V gene is TRBV28, the J gene TRBJ2-3; 12 bases match TRBD2. J was trimmed by 4 bases and V by 5 bases; bases with no gene match: 10. The CDR3 contains 17 residues. CDR1 is MDHEN and CDR2 is SYDVKM in the germline V gene. CDR3 region: CASSLYASGRAADTQYF. The CDR3, as DNA: TGTGCCAGCAGTCTATACGCTAGCGGGAGGGCCGCAGATACGCAGTATTTT.

The V call is TRBV21-1, the J call TRBJ2-7; TRBD2 is taken as the D call from the table, unchecked against the DNA. TRBV21-1 is tagged as a pseudogene. The CDR3 consists of 17 residues. This chain's CDR3 is CASSKALPGLATYEQYF. CDR3 in DNA: TGTGCCAGCAGCAAAGCACTCCCCGGACTAGCGACCTACGAGCAGTACTTC.

The chain employs TRBV5-1 and TRBJ2-6; 7 bases align to TRBD1. Unmatched junction bases numbered 2, after V lost 0 bases and J lost 2 bases. CDR1 is SGHRS, CDR2 YFSETQ, per germline. This CDR3 is built from 16 residues. As DNA, the CDR3 is TGCGCCAGCAGCTTGGGGCAGGGGGCTGGGGCCAACGTCCTGACTTTC. It specifies CASSLGQGAGANVLTF.

This rearrangement joins TRBV11-2 to TRBJ2-7; unclear D gene. CDR1 and CDR2 (germline): SGHAT, FQNNGV. The V and J ends lost 1 base and 2 bases respectively, with 6 bases between them. This CDR3 contains 13 residues. CDR3 sequence reads: CASSLVWPYEQYF. CDR3 bases: TGTGCCAGCAGCTTAGTATGGCCCTACGAGCAGTACTTC.

V gene TRBV5-6 combines with J gene TRBJ2-5; TRBD2 matches at 8 bases. CDR3 length: 14 residues. With V trimmed by 5 bases and J by 5 bases, 8 bases remained unmatched. Germline loops: CDR1 SGHDT, CDR2 YYEEEE. CDR3 loop: CASSKAGAGETQYF. In DNA, the CDR3 is TGTGCCAGCAGTAAAGCGGGAGCAGGGGAGACCCAGTACTTC.

The CDR3 reads CASSLGVAGAADTQYF. The CDR3 DNA reads as TGTGCCAGCAGCTTAGGGGTAGCGGGAGCGGCAGATACGCAGTATTTT. The chain recombines TRBV7-9 with TRBJ2-3, with 9 bases that match TRBD2. The CDR3 is 16 amino acids. CDR1 SEHNR and CDR2 FQNEAQ come from the germline V gene (reference sequence). Trimming took 1 base from V and 4 from J; bases not matched to a gene: 6.